This passage covers 18 T cell receptor beta chains from one sample sequenced in a study of blood T cell repertoires in COVID-19. Some clones are missing from TCRdb's copy, which holds only in-frame ones; the method was immunoSEQ multiplex PCR. Of about 97,000 clones in the sample, around nine tenths were seen once. What was sequenced was peripheral blood. The source of these receptors is a human donor in a cohort sampled during active COVID-19.

CDR3 region: CASSLGSGETQYF. The CDR3 nucleotides are TGTGCCAGCAGCTTAGGGTCGGGGGAGACCCAGTACTTC. The rearrangement links TRBV7-3 to TRBJ2-5; the D gene is possibly TRBD2 (5 bases). Trimming cost V 2 bases and J 5 bases, with 9 bases left between them. The V gene's germline CDR1 is SGHTA and CDR2 FQGTGA. The length of the CDR3 is 13 residues.

V usage is TRBV7-8 and J usage is TRBJ2-1; tentative D call: TRBD2 (6 bases). Trimming stripped 5 bases from V and 12 bases from J, with 17 bases between. The CDR3 loop spans 13 amino acids. The germline gives CDR1 SGHVS, CDR2 FQNEAQ. The CDR3 DNA reads as TGTGCCAGCAGCCCTAGCGACTCGCAGGGGCAGTTCTTC. Translated: CASSPSDSQGQFF.

The chain joins TRBV5-4 to TRBJ1-6; 9 positions agree with TRBD1. The junction had 4 bases not matched to a gene; V was cut back by 0 bases and J by 9 bases. The CDR3 covers 15 residues. Per germline, CDR1 SGHNT and CDR2 YYREEE (reference sequence). This CDR3 reads CASSLADRGSSPLHF. The CDR3 nucleotides are TGTGCCAGCAGCTTGGCGGACAGGGGAAGTTCACCCCTCCACTTT. Supplemented by reference TRBV5-4 and TRBJ1-6, the full variable domain reads ETGVTQSPTHLIKTRGQQVTLRCSSQSGHNTVSWYQQALGQGPQFIFQYYREEENGRGNFPPRFSGLQFPNYSSELNVNALELDDSALYLCASSLADRGSSPLHFGNGTRLTVT.

The rearrangement links TRBV9 to TRBJ2-5; D may be TRBD1 (6 bases). CDR3 length: 14 residues. CDR1 SGDLS and CDR2 YYNGEE come from the germline V gene. Trimming left V 3 bases short and J 2 bases short, with 11 bases between. The CDR3 DNA reads TGTGCCAGCAGCGCCGGGACAACGCAAGAGACCCAGTACTTC. Protein sequence: CASSAGTTQETQYF.

The CDR3 loop is CASRGLSGANVLTF. The CDR3 DNA reads as TGTGCCAGCAGGGGACTTTCTGGGGCCAACGTCCTGACTTTC. The chain combines TRBV27 with TRBJ2-6, with D perhaps matching TRBD2 (6 bases). This CDR3 is built from 14 residues. CDR1 is MNHEY, CDR2 SMNVEV, per germline (reference sequence). The ends were cut back, 6 bases at V and 1 base at J, with 7 bases in the middle. The full variable domain, rest sourced from reference TRBV27 and TRBJ2-6, is EAQVTQNPRYLITVTGKKLTVTCSQNMNHEYMSWYRQDPGLGLRQIYYSMNVEVTDKGDVPEGYKVSRKEKRNFPLILESPSPNQTSLYFCASRGLSGANVLTFGAGSRLTVL.

The CDR3 nucleotides are TGTGCCACCCGGCGGGATATGGGCGGCTACACCTTC. Protein: CATRRDMGGYTF. The V and J genes are TRBV6-5 and TRBJ1-2; no clear D. CDR3 length equals 12 residues. V was pared by 10 bases and J by 8 bases, with 17 bases between. CDR1 and CDR2 (germline): MNHEY, SVGAGI.

The chain joins TRBV3-1 (or the pseudogene TRBV3-2) to TRBJ1-1; 7 bases map to TRBD1. The CDR3 consists of 12 residues. V lost 6 bases to trimming and J lost 7 bases; unmatched junction nucleotides: 5. Germline V CDR1 and CDR2: LGHDT, YNNKEL (reference sequence). For the CDR3, the DNA is TGTGCCAGCAGTAGGGGGCTCGGTGAAGCTTTCTTT. This codes for CASSRGLGEAFF.

This clone showed up just once. The gene calls are TRBV19 and TRBJ1-1, with D possibly TRBD1 on 6 matching bases. There are 14 residues in the CDR3. Germline-derived CDR1 and CDR2 are LNHDA and SQIVND (reference sequence). Trimming stripped 7 bases from V and 3 bases from J, with 15 bases between. CDR3 sequence reads: CASTIRQVDTEAFF. CDR3 sequence (DNA): TGTGCCAGTACCATACGACAGGTTGACACTGAAGCTTTCTTT.

J is TRBJ2-3 and V is TRBV29-1; the match to TRBD1 covers 7 bases. Germline CDR1 and CDR2: SQVTM and ANQGSEA. With 7 bases clipped from V and 5 bases from J, the junction kept 12 bases outside the gene matches. The CDR3 has 14 residues. The CDR3 bases are TGCAGCGCCCGCGAAGGGGGCGTGGGAGATACGCAGTATTTT. Translated: CSAREGGVGDTQYF.

The chain has TRBV7-9 and TRBJ1-6, with D perhaps matching TRBD1 (5 bases). This CDR3 comprises 14 residues. Germline loops: CDR1 SEHNR, CDR2 FQNEAQ (reference sequence). Deletions cut 3 bases from V and 9 bases from J, with 12 bases between. CDR3 sequence reads: CASSFDSERSPLHF. CDR3 in DNA: TGTGCCAGCAGCTTCGACAGCGAGCGTTCACCCCTCCACTTT.

This clone was recorded once. The chain recombines TRBV5-1 with TRBJ1-3; D gene unclear. The germline CDR1 and CDR2 sequences are SGHRS and YFSETQ. The CDR3 runs 15 residues. V was cut by 6 bases and J by 0 bases, with 13 bases left in between. CDR3 sequence reads: CASNAGPSSGNTIYF. The CDR3 nucleotides are TGCGCCAGCAACGCGGGTCCCAGCTCTGGAAACACCATATATTTT.

This clone has more than one count but fewer than ten. The gene calls are TRBV3-1 (or the pseudogene TRBV3-2) and TRBJ1-2, with TRBD1 matching over 8 bases. Germline V lookup: CDR1 LGHDT, CDR2 YNNKEL (reference sequence). V lost 2 bases and J lost 2; bases outside the gene matches: 4. CDR3 length equals 15 residues. The CDR3 nucleotides read TGTGCCAGCAGCCAATCGTACAGGGGGAACTATGGCTACACCTTC. This translates into CASSQSYRGNYGYTF.

The chain's CDR3 is CASSPWDRGKETQYF. CDR3 sequence (DNA): TGTGCCAGCAGCCCATGGGACAGGGGGAAGGAGACCCAGTACTTC. The chain is built from TRBV9 and TRBJ2-5, with 11 bases that match TRBD1. V dropped 4 bases and J dropped 5; count of bases not matched to a gene: 7. This CDR3 has 15 residues. CDR1 SGDLS and CDR2 YYNGEE come from the germline V gene.

This chain joins TRBV29-1 and TRBJ1-2, with 8 nucleotides matching TRBD1. This CDR3 comprises 14 residues. CDR1 and CDR2 from the germline V gene are SQVTM and ANQGSEA. V gave up 3 bases and J gave up 4 bases; unmatched junction bases: 7. In DNA, the CDR3 is TGCAGCGTTGAGAGGACAGGGCAGGGCTATGGCTACACCTTC. It encodes CSVERTGQGYGYTF.

The J gene is TRBJ2-1, the V gene TRBV27; 11 bases agree with TRBD2. Unmatched junction bases numbered 8, after V lost 6 bases and J lost 7 bases. Per the germline V gene, CDR1 is MNHEY and CDR2 is SMNVEV (reference sequence). The CDR3 runs 15 residues. The CDR3 DNA is TGTGCCAGCAGACTAGCGGGAGCGGGGGGGAATGAGCAGTTCTTC. Its translation: CASRLAGAGGNEQFF.

This sequence joins TRBV7-6 and TRBJ2-7; tentatively, D is TRBD1 (6 bases). V gave up 5 bases and J gave up 6 bases, with 23 bases separating them. Germline V lookup: CDR1 SGHVS, CDR2 FNYEAQ. The CDR3 totals 16 residues. The CDR3: CASSPTVAGASSEQYF. Written as DNA, the CDR3 is TGTGCCAGCAGCCCAACGGTGGCAGGGGCTTCGTCCGAGCAGTACTTC.

This chain uses TRBV18 with TRBJ1-5; D might be TRBD1 (6 bases). The CDR3 is made up of 13 amino acids. V was cut by 3 bases and J by 6 bases, with 9 bases left in between. The germline V gene encodes CDR1 KGHSH and CDR2 LQKENI. The DNA for the CDR3 is TGTGCCAGCTCACCCGACAGGTCTCAGCCCCAGCATTTT. This encodes CASSPDRSQPQHF.

The V call is TRBV30, the J call TRBJ1-1; no firm D call. Trimming removed 0 bases from V and 9 bases from J, with 8 bases in between. There are 11 residues in the CDR3. Germline V gene sequence: CDR1 GTSNPN, CDR2 SVGIG (reference sequence). CDR3 residues: CAWSVTSQAFF. CDR3 DNA sequence: TGTGCCTGGAGTGTAACGAGTCAAGCTTTCTTT.